Described below is a single TCR beta chain sequence and its context. What it recognizes is unknown. The data are from a study of T cells expressing NK-cell markers. TCRdb reanalyzed the 5' RACE reads, giving one entry per CDR3 protein sequence and no DNA. The sample includes 350,000 to 450,000 distinct CDR3 sequences. The CDR3 spans 17 residues. CDR1 and CDR2 from the germline V gene are LGHNA and YNFKEQ. Overall study results and limits: Each of several donors carried dominant NKG2C+ clonotypes accounting for about 1.0-8% of CD8+ T cells.

The genes are TRBV4-2 and TRBJ2-3. The sequence was obtained from a man aged 18-75 years in good health. Specimen: blood T cells: a sorted CD56 or NKG2C T cell subset, CD4+ or CD8+ T cells, or bulk PBMC T cells (not recorded which). The CDR3 loop reads CASSPRSAAYSTDTQYF.